This T cell receptor beta chain derives from a study of shared clonotypes between healthy human individuals. Study-wide results and limits: In contrast to clonotypes shared by all four donors, non-shared clonotypes had lower generation probabilities.

As concerns this clone: Its specificity is not known.

Each subset's genomic DNA was split evenly across several immunoSEQ plates. TCRdb keeps only in-frame clones here, not all; method: immunoSEQ multiplex PCR. The sample consists of about 1.5 million clones, around 97% of them appearing once. Germline V gene sequence: CDR1 SGHRS, CDR2 YFSETQ. Trimming stripped 4 bases from V and 1 base from J, with 24 bases between. This CDR3 contains 18 residues. V usage is TRBV5-1 and J usage is TRBJ2-7; a weak D match, TRBD2 (6 bases). The TCR sequence derives from a man aged 25 to 45 in good health. The sequencing sample was made of naive CD4+ T cells sorted from blood. The subset: CD45RA+ positively selected. CDR3 loop: CASSGPAGSRLVSYEQYF. As DNA, the CDR3 is TGCGCCAGCAGCGGGCCCGCGGGGTCCCGACTAGTTTCCTACGAGCAGTACTTC.